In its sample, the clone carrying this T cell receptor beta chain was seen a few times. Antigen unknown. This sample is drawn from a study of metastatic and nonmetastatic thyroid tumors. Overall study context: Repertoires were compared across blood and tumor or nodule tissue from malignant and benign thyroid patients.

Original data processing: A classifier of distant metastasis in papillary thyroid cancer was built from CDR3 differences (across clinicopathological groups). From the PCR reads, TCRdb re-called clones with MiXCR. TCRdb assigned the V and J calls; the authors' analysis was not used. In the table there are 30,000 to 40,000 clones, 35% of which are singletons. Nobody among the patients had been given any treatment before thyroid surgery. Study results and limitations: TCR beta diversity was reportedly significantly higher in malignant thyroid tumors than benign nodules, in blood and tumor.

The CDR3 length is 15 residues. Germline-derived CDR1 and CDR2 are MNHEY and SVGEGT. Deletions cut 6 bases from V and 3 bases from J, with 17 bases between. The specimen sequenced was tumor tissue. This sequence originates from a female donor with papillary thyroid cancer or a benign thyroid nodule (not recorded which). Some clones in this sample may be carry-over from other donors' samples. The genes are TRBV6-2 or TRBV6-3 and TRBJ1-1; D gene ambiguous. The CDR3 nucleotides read TGTGCCAGCAGGGACCTACGGAGGGCAGACACTGAAGCTTTCTTT. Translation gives CASRDLRRADTEAFF.